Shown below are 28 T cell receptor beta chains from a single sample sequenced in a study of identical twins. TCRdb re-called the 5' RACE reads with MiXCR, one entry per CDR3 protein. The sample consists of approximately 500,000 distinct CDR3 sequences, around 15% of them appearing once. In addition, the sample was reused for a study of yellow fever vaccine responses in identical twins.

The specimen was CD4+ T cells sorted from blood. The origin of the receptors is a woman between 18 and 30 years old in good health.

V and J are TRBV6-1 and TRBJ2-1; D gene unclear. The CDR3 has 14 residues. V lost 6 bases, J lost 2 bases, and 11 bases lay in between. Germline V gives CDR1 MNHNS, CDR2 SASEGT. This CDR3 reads CASSLSEPYNEQFF. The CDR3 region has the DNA TGTGCCAGCAGCCTCTCGGAACCCTACAATGAGCAGTTCTTC.

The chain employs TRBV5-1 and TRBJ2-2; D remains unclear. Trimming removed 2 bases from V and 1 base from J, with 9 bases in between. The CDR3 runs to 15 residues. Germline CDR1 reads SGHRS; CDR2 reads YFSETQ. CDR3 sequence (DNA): TGCGCCAGCAGCTTCATTGGTGGGAACACCGGGGAGCTGTTTTTT. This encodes CASSFIGGNTGELFF. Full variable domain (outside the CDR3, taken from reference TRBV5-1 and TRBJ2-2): KAGVTQTPRYLIKTRGQQVTLSCSPISGHRSVSWYQQTPGQGLQFLFEYFSETQRNKGNFPGRFSGRQFSNSRSEMNVSTLELGDSALYLCASSFIGGNTGELFFGEGSRLTVL.

CDR3 nucleotide sequence: TGTGCCAGCAGCTCAGTAACAGGGTCCTACGAGCAGTACGTC. It translates to CASSSVTGSYEQYV. The chain uses TRBV11-2 and TRBJ2-7; the D gene is possibly TRBD1 (6 bases). This CDR3 is built from 14 residues. The ends were cut back, 4 bases at V and 1 base at J, with 11 bases in the middle. Germline CDR1 reads SGHAT; CDR2 reads FQNNGV.

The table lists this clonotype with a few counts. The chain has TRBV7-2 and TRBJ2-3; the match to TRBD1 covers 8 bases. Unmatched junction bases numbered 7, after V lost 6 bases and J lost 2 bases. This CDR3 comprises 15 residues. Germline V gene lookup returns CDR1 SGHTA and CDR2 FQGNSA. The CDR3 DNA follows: TGTGCCAGCAGAAAAGGACAGGGAGACACAGATACGCAGTATTTT. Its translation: CASRKGQGDTDTQYF.

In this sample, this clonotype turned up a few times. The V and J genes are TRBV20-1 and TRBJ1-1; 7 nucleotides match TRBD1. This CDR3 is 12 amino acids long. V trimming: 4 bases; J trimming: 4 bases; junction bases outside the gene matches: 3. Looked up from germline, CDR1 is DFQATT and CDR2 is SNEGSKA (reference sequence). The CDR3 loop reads CSATGGGTEAFF. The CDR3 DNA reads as TGCAGTGCTACAGGGGGAGGCACTGAAGCTTTCTTT.

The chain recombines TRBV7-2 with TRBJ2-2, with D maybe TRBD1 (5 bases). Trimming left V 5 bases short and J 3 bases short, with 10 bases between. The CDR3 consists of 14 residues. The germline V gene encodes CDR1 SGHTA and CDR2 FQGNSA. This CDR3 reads CASSPDTHTGELFF. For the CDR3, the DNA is TGTGCCAGCAGCCCGGACACTCACACCGGGGAGCTGTTTTTT.

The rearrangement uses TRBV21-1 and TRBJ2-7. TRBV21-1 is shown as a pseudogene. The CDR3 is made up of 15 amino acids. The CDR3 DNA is TGTGCCAGCACCCAGACTTGGTTGAGCTCCTACGAGCAGTACGTC. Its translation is CASTQTWLSSYEQYV.

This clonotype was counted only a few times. In nucleotides, the CDR3 is TGTGCCAGCAGTTTTACTAGCGGGAGAGGGAATACGCAGTATTTT. This codes for CASSFTSGRGNTQYF. The V and J genes are TRBV12-3 or TRBV12-4 and TRBJ2-3, with TRBD2 identical over 11 bases. This CDR3 contains 15 residues. J gave up 7 bases and V 3 bases, and 6 bases lay outside the gene matches.

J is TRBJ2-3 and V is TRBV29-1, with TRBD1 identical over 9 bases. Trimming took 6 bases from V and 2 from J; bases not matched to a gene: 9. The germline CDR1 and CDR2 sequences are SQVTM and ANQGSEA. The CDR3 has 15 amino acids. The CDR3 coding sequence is TGCAGCGTATCCCGACAGGGGGTGAACACAGATACGCAGTATTTT. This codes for CSVSRQGVNTDTQYF.

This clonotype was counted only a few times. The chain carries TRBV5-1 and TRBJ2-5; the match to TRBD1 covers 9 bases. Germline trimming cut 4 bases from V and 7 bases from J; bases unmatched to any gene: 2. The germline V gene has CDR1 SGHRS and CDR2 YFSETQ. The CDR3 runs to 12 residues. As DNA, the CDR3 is TGCGCCAGCAGCCCGGACAGGGGGACCCAGTACTTC. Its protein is CASSPDRGTQYF.

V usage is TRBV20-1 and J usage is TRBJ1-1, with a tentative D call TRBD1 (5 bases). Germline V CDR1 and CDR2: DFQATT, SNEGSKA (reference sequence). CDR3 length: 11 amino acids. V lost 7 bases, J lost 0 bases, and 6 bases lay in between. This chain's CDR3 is CSGQLNTEAFF. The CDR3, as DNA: TGCAGTGGACAGCTGAACACTGAAGCTTTCTTT.

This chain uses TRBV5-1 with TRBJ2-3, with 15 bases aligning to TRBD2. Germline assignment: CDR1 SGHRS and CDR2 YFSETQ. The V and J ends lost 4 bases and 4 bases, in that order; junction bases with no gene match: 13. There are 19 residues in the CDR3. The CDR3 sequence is CASSKGLAGGSPLADTQYF. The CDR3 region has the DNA TGCGCCAGCAGCAAGGGACTAGCGGGGGGTTCCCCCCTTGCAGATACGCAGTATTTT.

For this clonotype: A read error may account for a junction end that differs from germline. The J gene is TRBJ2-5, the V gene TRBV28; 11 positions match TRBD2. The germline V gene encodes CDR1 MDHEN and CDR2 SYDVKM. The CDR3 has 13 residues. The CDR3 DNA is TGTGCCACCAGTAGCGGGGGGGAGAAGACCCAGTACTTC. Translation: CATSSGGEKTQYF.

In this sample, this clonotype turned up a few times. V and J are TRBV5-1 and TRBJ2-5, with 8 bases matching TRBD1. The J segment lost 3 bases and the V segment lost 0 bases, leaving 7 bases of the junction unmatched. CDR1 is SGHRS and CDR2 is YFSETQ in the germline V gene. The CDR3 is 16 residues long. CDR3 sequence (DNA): TGCGCCAGCAGCTTGGTCGACAGGGGAATTAAAGAGACCCAGTACTTC. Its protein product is CASSLVDRGIKETQYF.

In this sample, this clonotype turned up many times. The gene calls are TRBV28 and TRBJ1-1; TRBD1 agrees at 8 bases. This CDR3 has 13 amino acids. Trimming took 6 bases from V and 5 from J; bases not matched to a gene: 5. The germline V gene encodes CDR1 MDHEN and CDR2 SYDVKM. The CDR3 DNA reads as TGTGCCAGCAGGGACAGGGTGGATACTGAAGCTTTCTTT. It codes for CASRDRVDTEAFF.

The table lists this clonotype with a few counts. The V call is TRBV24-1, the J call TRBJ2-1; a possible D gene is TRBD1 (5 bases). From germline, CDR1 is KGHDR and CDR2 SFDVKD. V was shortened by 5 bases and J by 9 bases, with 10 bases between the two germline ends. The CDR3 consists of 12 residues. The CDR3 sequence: CATSAWGREQFF. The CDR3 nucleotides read TGTGCCACCAGTGCCTGGGGCCGTGAGCAGTTCTTC.

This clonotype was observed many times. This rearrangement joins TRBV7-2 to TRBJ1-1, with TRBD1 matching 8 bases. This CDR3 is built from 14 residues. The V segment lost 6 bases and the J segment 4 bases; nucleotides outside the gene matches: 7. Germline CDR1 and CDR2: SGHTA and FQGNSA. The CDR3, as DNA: TGTGCCAGCAGTCCCCGACAGGGGCCCACTGAAGCTTTCTTT. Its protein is CASSPRQGPTEAFF.

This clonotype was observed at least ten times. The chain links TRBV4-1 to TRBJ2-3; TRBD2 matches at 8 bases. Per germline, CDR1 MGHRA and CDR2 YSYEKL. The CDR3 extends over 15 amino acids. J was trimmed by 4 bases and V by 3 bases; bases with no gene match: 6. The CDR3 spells CASSQSGGVPDTQYF. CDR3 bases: TGCGCCAGCAGCCAGAGCGGGGGCGTGCCAGATACGCAGTATTTT.

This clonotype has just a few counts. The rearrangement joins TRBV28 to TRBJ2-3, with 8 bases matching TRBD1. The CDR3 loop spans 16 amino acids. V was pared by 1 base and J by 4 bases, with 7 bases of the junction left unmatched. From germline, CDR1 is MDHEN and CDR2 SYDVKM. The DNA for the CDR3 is TGTGCCAGCAGTTTATTCACAGGGGGAAGCCCAGATACGCAGTATTTT. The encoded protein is CASSLFTGGSPDTQYF.

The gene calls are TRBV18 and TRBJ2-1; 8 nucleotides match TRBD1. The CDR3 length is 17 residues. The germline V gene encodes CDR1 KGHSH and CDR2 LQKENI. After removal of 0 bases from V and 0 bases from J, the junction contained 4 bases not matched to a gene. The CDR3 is CASSPPRGHPSYNEQFF. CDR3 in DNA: TGTGCCAGCTCACCACCCAGGGGGCACCCCTCCTACAATGAGCAGTTCTTC. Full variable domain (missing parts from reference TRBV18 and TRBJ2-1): NAGVMQNPRHLVRRRGQEARLRCSPMKGHSHVYWYRQLPEEGLKFMVYLQKENIIDESGMPKERFSAEFPKEGPSILRIQQVVRGDSAAYFCASSPPRGHPSYNEQFFGPGTRLTVL.

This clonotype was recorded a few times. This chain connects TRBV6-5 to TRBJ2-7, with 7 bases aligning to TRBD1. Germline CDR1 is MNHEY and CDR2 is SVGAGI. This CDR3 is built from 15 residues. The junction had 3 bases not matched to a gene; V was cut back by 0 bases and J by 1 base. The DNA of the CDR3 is TGTGCCAGCAGTTACTCAGGGGGACAGTCCTACGAGCAGTACTTC. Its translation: CASSYSGGQSYEQYF.

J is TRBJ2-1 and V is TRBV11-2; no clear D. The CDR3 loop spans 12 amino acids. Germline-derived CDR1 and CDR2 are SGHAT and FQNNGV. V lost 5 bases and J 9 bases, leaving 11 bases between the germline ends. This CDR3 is CASSLQESEQFF. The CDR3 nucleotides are TGTGCCAGCAGCCTTCAGGAATCTGAGCAGTTCTTC. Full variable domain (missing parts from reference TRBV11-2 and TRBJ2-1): EAGVAQSPRYKIIEKRQSVAFWCNPISGHATLYWYQQILGQGPKLLIQFQNNGVVDDSQLPKDRFSAERLKGVDSTLKIQPAKLEDSAVYLCASSLQESEQFFGPGTRLTVL.

In nucleotides, the CDR3 is TGTGCCAGCAGTAACCACCGGGACGCGGAGACCCAGTACTTC. Translated, it gives CASSNHRDAETQYF. The rearrangement joins TRBV27 to TRBJ2-5; possibly TRBD1 or TRBD2 for D (5 bases each). This CDR3 has 14 residues. Trimming took off 5 bases at V and 5 bases at J, with 15 bases between the two ends. The germline V gene encodes CDR1 MNHEY and CDR2 SMNVEV (reference sequence).

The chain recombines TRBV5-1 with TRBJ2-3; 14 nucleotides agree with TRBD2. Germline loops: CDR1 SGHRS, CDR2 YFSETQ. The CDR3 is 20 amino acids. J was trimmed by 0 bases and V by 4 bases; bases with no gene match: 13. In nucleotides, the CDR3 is TGCGCCAGCAGCGCCGGGACTAGCGGGAGTTTCCGCCCTAGCACAGATACGCAGTATTTT. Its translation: CASSAGTSGSFRPSTDTQYF.

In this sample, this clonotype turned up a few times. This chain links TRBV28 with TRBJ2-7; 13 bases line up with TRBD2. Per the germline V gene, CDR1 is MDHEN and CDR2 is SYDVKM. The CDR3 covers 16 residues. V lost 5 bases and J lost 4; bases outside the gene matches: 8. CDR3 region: CASSDPGTSGTYEQYF. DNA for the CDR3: TGTGCCAGCAGTGACCCGGGGACTAGCGGGACTTACGAGCAGTACTTC.

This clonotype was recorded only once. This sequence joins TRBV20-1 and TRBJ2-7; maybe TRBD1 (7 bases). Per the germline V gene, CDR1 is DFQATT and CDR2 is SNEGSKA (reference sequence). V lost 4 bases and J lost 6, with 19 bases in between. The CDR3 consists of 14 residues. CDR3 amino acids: CSATNDLQGGEQYV. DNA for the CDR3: TGCAGTGCTACGAATGACCTCCAGGGGGGCGAGCAGTACGTC.

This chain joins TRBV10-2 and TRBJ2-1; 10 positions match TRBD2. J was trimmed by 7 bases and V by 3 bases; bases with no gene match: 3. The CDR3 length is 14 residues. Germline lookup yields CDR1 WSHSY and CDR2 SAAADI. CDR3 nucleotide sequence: TGCGCCAGCAGTGAACGAGCGGGGGGGAATGAGCAGTTCTTC. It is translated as CASSERAGGNEQFF.

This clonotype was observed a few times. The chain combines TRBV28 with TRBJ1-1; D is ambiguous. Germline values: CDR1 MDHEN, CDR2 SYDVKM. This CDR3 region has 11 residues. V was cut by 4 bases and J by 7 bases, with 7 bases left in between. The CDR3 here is CASSWLSEAFF. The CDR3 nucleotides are TGTGCCAGCAGTTGGTTGAGTGAAGCTTTCTTT.